The 11 T cell receptor beta chains below come from one sample, sequenced in a study of CD8+CD57+ T cells in acquired aplastic anemia. Genomic DNA constituted the template upon which TCR beta VDJ and CDR3 profiling was performed. TCRdb ran MiXCR on the reads and lists one entry per CDR3 protein. The sample shows fewer than 250,000 distinct CDR3 sequences, around half of them seen only once. The sequenced material came from sorted CD4+, CD8+, or CD8+CD57+ T cells (not recorded which) from PBMCs. The receptors shown here come from a human donor in good health, serving as a control.

Notes on this clonotype: Since no conserved phenylalanine or tryptophan closes the CDR3, a read error is the likely cause. The J gene is TRBJ1-1, the V gene TRBV7-2, with D unclear. CDR1 and CDR2 from the germline V gene are SGHTA and FQGNSA. This CDR3 has 17 amino acids. The CDR3 coding sequence is TGCGCCAGCAGCCAAGATAGTCTGTTGGTCATGAACACTGAAGCTTTCCTT. It specifies CASSQDSLLVMNTEAFL.

The chain links TRBV10-3 to TRBJ1-2, with TRBD1 identical over 9 bases. Germline assignment: CDR1 ENHRY and CDR2 SYGVKD. V trimming: 10 bases; J trimming: 8 bases; junction bases outside the gene matches: 17. The length of the CDR3 is 15 residues. CDR3 coding DNA: TGTGCCACCCAGAGTCTAAGGACAGGGGCGCGCGGCTACACCTTC. This gives the protein CATQSLRTGARGYTF.

Concerning this clonotype itself: The junction shows a germline mismatch at one end, possibly a read error. The V call is TRBV24-1, the J call TRBJ2-2, with TRBD2 as a possible D gene (6 bases). The V gene's germline CDR1 is KGHDR and CDR2 SFDVKD. This CDR3 spans 16 amino acids. CDR3 sequence reads: CATSGAGSMNTRELFF. The CDR3 DNA sequence: TGTGCCACGAGTGGGGCGGGGTCTATGAACACCAGGGAGCTGTTTTTT.

The genes are TRBV7-6 and TRBJ1-4, with a weak D call TRBD1 (5 bases). V lost 0 bases and J lost 3, with 5 bases in between. There are 14 residues in the CDR3. Germline V gives CDR1 SGHVS, CDR2 FNYEAQ. The CDR3 nucleotides read TGTGCCAGCAGCTTAGCGGGGGCTAATGAAAAACTGTTTTTT. It yields the protein CASSLAGANEKLFF.

As for this clonotype: One base away lies a much larger clone, so this may be a sequencing read error. The V call is TRBV6-2 or TRBV6-3, the J call TRBJ1-5; D uncertain. Germline CDR1 and CDR2: MNHEY and SVGEGT. CDR3 length: 16 amino acids. V dropped 1 base and J dropped 2 bases, with 12 bases sitting between them. The CDR3 sequence: CASSYWVRVGNQPQHF. CDR3 nucleotides: TGTGCCAGCAGTTACTGGGTGCGGGTTGGCAATCAGCCCCAGCATTTT.

This clonotype was seen repeatedly, ten times or more. CDR3 sequence (DNA): TGTGCCAGCAGCGGACAGCGACATGGCTACACCTTC. Residues: CASSGQRHGYTF. The chain joins TRBV12-3 or TRBV12-4 to TRBJ1-2; possible D gene TRBD1, 6 bases. CDR3 size: 12 residues. V gave up 6 bases and J gave up 6 bases, with 11 bases separating them.

This clonotype was counted many times. The chain uses TRBV6-1 and TRBJ1-1; TRBD1 agrees at 8 bases. The junction had 7 bases not matched to a gene; V was cut back by 6 bases and J by 4 bases. Germline V CDR1 and CDR2: MNHNS, SASEGT. The CDR3 is 14 amino acids. CDR3 nucleotides: TGTGCCAGCAGCGGACAGGGAGGATTCACTGAAGCTTTCTTT. Encoded protein: CASSGQGGFTEAFF.

A note on this clonotype: A clone one base away is much larger, so this may be a read error. V gene TRBV4-1 combines with J gene TRBJ1-3, with TRBD1 identical over 10 bases. The CDR3 loop spans 16 amino acids. The germline V gene has CDR1 MGHRA and CDR2 YSYEKL. The CDR3 spells CASSQGTGGPGDTIYF. The DNA of the CDR3 is TGCGCCAGCAGCCAAGGGACAGGGGGACCTGGAGACACCATATATTTT.

J is TRBJ1-6 and V is TRBV7-2; 12 nucleotides agree with TRBD1. CDR1 is SGHTA and CDR2 is FQGNSA in the germline V gene. J was trimmed by 10 bases and V by 7 bases; bases with no gene match: 11. The CDR3 loop spans 16 amino acids. The CDR3 DNA is TGTGCCAGCATCCACGGGGGACAGGGGGCCGAGTCACCCCTCCACTTT. It is translated as CASIHGGQGAESPLHF.

In this sample, this clonotype turned up many times. J is TRBJ1-2 and V is TRBV28; 9 bases align to TRBD1. The CDR3 totals 15 residues. The ends lost 2 bases at V and 2 bases at J; junction bases unmatched: 3. The germline gives CDR1 MDHEN, CDR2 SYDVKM. The chain's CDR3 is CASSLGDRANYGYTF. The CDR3 region has the DNA TGTGCCAGCAGTTTAGGGGACAGGGCCAACTATGGCTACACCTTC.

The chain has TRBV10-2 and TRBJ1-6, with 8 positions matching TRBD1. Germline V lookup: CDR1 WSHSY, CDR2 SAAADI. This CDR3 has 13 amino acids. Unmatched junction bases numbered 8, after V lost 7 bases and J lost 12 bases. The chain's CDR3 is CASNAGTGRPLHF. CDR3 bases: TGCGCCAGCAACGCCGGGACAGGTCGACCCCTCCACTTT.